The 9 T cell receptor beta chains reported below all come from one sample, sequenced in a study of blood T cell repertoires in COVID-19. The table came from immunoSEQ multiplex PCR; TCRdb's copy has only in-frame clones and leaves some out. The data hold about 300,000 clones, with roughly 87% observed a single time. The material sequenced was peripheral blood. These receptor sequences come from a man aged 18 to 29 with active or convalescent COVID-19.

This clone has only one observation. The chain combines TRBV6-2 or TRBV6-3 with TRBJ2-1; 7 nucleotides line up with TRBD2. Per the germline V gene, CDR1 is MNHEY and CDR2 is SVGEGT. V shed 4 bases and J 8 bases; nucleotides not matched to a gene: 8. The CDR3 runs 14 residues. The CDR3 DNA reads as TGTGCCAGCAGTTCATCCGGGAGGAGGGATGAGCAGTTCTTC. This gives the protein CASSSSGRRDEQFF.

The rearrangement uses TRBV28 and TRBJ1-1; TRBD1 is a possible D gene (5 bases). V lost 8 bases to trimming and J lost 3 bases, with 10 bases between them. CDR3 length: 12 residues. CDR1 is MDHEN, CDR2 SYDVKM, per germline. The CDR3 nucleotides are TGTGCCAGCGAGACAGTTTACACTGAAGCTTTCTTT. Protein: CASETVYTEAFF.

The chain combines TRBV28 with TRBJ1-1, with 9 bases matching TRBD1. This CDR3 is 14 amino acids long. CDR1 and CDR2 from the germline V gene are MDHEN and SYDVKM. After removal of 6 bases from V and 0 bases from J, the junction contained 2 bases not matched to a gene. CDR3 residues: CASRGQGMNTEAFF. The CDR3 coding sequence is TGTGCCAGCAGGGGACAGGGAATGAACACTGAAGCTTTCTTT.

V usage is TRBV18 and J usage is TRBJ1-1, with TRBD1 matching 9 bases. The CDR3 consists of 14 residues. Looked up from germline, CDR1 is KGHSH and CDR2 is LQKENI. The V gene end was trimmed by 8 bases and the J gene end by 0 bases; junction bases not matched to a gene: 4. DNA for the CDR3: TGTGCCAGCGCGGGACAGGGATTGAACACTGAAGCTTTCTTT. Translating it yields CASAGQGLNTEAFF.

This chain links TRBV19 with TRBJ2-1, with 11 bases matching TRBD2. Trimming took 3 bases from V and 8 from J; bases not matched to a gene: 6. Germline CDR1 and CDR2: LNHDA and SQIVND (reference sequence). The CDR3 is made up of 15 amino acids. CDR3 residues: CASSIGLAGGDEQFF. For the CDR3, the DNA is TGTGCCAGTAGTATCGGACTAGCGGGCGGGGATGAGCAGTTCTTC. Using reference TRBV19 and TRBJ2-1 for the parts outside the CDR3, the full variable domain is DGGITQSPKYLFRKEGQNVTLSCEQNLNHDAMYWYRQDPGQGLRLIYYSQIVNDFQKGDIAEGYSVSREKKESFPLTVTSAQKNPTAFYLCASSIGLAGGDEQFFGPGTRLTVL.

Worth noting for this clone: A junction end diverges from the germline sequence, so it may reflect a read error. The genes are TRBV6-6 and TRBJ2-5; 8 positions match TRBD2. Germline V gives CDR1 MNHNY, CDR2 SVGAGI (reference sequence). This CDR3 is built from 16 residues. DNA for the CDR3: TGTGCCAGCAGTTACTCGACTGCGGGGGGCAGGAAGACTCAGTACTTC. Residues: CASSYSTAGGRKTQYF.

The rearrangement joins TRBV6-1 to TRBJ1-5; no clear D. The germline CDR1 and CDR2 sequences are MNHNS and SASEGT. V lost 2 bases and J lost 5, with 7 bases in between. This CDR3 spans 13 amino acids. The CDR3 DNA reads TGTGCCAGCAGTGAAAGGGAGTATCAGCCCCAGCATTTT. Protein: CASSEREYQPQHF.

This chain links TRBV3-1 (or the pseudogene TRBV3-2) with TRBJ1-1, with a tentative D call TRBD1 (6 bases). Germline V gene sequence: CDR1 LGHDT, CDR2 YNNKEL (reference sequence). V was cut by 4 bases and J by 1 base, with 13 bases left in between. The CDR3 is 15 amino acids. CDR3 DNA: TGTGCCAGCAGCCTCAACAGGGCGGAGAACACTGAAGCTTTCTTT. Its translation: CASSLNRAENTEAFF.

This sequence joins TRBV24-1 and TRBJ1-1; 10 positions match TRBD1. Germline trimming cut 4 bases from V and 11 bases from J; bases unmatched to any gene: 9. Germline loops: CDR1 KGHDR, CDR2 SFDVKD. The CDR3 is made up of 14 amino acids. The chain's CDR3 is CATSEASGTGVAFF. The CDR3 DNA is TGTGCCACCAGTGAGGCCTCCGGGACAGGGGTCGCTTTCTTT.